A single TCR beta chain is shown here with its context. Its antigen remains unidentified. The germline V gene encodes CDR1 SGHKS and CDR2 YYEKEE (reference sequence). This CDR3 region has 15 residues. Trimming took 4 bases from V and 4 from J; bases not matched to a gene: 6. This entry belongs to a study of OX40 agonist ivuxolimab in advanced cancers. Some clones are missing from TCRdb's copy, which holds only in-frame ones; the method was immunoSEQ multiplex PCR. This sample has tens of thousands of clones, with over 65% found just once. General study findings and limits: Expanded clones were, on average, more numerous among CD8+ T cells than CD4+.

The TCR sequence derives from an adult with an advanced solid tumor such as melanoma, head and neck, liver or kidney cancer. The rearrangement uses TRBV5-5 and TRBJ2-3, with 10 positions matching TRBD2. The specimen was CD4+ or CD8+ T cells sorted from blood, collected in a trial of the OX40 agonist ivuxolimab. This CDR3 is CASSPGLASADTQYF. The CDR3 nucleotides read TGTGCCAGCAGCCCGGGACTAGCGAGCGCAGATACGCAGTATTTT. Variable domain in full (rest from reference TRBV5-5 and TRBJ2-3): DAGVTQSPTHLIKTRGQQVTLRCSPISGHKSVSWYQQVLGQGPQFIFQYYEKEERGRGNFPDRFSARQFPNYSSELNVNALLLGDSALYLCASSPGLASADTQYFGPGTRLTVL.